This T cell receptor (beta chain) is drawn from a study of regulatory T cells in long-lasting Graves disease. The ends were cut back, 3 bases at V and 2 bases at J, with 12 bases in the middle. This CDR3 has 15 amino acids. CDR1 and CDR2 (germline): SGHNT, YENEEA. Time point: newly diagnosed GD, antithyroid drugs for less than 3 months. Generation of the TCR library employed RNA extracted from PBMCs. HTBI primers from iRepertoire and Arm-PCR of CDR3 regions yielded the TCR beta libraries. TCRdb used MiXCR to reprocess the multiplex PCR reads, holding one entry per CDR3 protein. Of around 400,000 distinct CDR3 sequences listed, 14% to 15% were seen once; the top ten hold over 7.5%. This same sample was also taken into another study, of T cells in Graves' hyperthyroidism and ophthalmopathy.

The rearrangement links TRBV11-3 to TRBJ2-3; tentative D call: TRBD1 (5 bases). The sequence was collected from a woman aged 35 to 49 with Graves disease. Sequenced here: peripheral blood mononuclear cells (PBMCs), sampled at new diagnosis, from a patient treated with antithyroid drugs. The CDR3 is CASSFEQEHTDTQYF. The DNA of the CDR3 is TGTGCCAGCAGCTTTGAACAGGAGCACACAGATACGCAGTATTTT.